The TCR beta chain described here comes from a study of blood T cells in healthy people across ages. This clonotype showed up many times. V lost 0 bases to trimming and J lost 3 bases, with 12 bases between them. The CDR3 is 16 residues long. Germline values: CDR1 LNHDA, CDR2 SQIVND (reference sequence). For the second PCR, which ran for 7 to 11 cycles, a sample-barcoded 5' primer and a J-beta primer mix were used. Each CDR3 protein is one row after TCRdb ran MiXCR on the 5' RACE reads. The data show a few hundred thousand distinct CDR3 sequences, with 25% to 35% seen just once and 3% to 4% held by the top ten. The same sample was also used in a study of T cells of mothers and their children. That study adds: Researchers report slightly higher, though non-significant, overlap in related mother-child pairs than in unrelated pairs.

The receptor's source is a boy aged 2 to 9 in good health. The chain is built from TRBV19 and TRBJ2-4; the D gene is possibly TRBD1 (6 bases). Specimen: blood. CDR3 loop: CASSIETGGIKNIQYF. The CDR3 coding sequence is TGTGCCAGTAGTATAGAGACAGGCGGAATCAAAAACATTCAGTACTTC.